Listed below are T cell receptor beta chains from one sample, sequenced in a study of graft-versus-host responses after intestinal transplantation. These TCRs' antigens remain unknown. Using immunoSEQ multiplex PCR, the repertoire was profiled, and TCRdb retains in-frame clones only, with some absent. This sample has 30,000 to 40,000 clones, with about 93% found just once. The input for sequencing was unstimulated CD8+ T cells sorted from spleen or lymph node cells, taken before transplant. Receptor source: a human donor who was the organ donor for an intestinal transplant. The CDR3 runs from the conserved cysteine through the conserved F or W. The D gene is left open where the match is weak. Expanded clones are given a class, and other clones once, few, many or no size at all.

CDR3	DNA	size	D	J	V
CASSTSGSSYNEQFF	TGTGCCAGCAGCACTAGCGGGAGCTCCTACAATGAGCAGTTCTTC	.	TRBD2	TRBJ2-1	TRBV9
CASSLSGRETQYF	TGTGCCAGCAGTTTATCCGGGAGAGAGACCCAGTACTTC	.	.	TRBJ2-5	TRBV27
CASSTGLADYNEQFF	TGCGCCAGCAGCACGGGACTAGCAGATTACAATGAGCAGTTCTTC	once	TRBD2	TRBJ2-1	TRBV4-3
CASSTRDRQQETQYF	TGTGCCAGCAGTACCCGGGACCGACAACAAGAGACCCAGTACTTC	.	.	TRBJ2-5	TRBV27
CASSYKGGGPQHF	TGTGCCAGCAGTTATAAGGGGGGAGGGCCCCAGCATTTT	.	.	TRBJ1-5	TRBV27
CASSLIPSRQYF	TGTGCCAGCAGCTTAATCCCCTCGCGGCAGTACTTC	.	.	TRBJ2-5	TRBV7-9
CASSLPPGGRNSEAFF	TGTGCCAGCAGCTTACCACCCGGGGGGCGGAACTCTGAAGCTTTCTTT	.	.	TRBJ1-1	TRBV7-6
CASSYRDNNNYGYTF	TGCGCCAGCAGCTACAGGGACAATAATAACTATGGCTACACCTTC	.	.	TRBJ1-2	TRBV5-1
CASSETLAGLSSYEQYF	TGTGCCAGCAGTGAAACCCTAGCGGGACTGAGCTCCTACGAGCAGTACTTC	.	TRBD2	TRBJ2-7	TRBV6-1
CASSQGPGGWENNEQFF	TGCGCCAGCAGCCAGGGACCCGGGGGGTGGGAAAACAATGAGCAGTTCTTC	.	TRBD2	TRBJ2-1	TRBV4-3
CASSYLDRSPLHF	TGTGCCAGCAGTTACCTTGACAGATCACCCCTCCACTTT	.	.	TRBJ1-6	TRBV6-5
CASSALAGAENEQFF	TGTGCCAGCAGCGCACTAGCGGGAGCGGAGAATGAGCAGTTCTTC	once	TRBD2	TRBJ2-1	TRBV5-4
CASSMGQTYEQYF	TGTGCCAGTAGTATGGGGCAGACCTACGAGCAGTACTTC	once	.	TRBJ2-7	TRBV19
CASSYDDRVVDTQYF	TGTGCCAGCAGTTACGACGACAGGGTGGTGGATACGCAGTATTTT	.	TRBD1	TRBJ2-3	TRBV6-6
CASRYPVRGNGGYEQYF	TGTGCCAGCAGATACCCGGTACGGGGCAATGGTGGCTACGAGCAGTACTTC	.	.	TRBJ2-7	TRBV2
CASTDRGSKNIQYF	TGTGCCAGCACCGATAGGGGGTCCAAAAACATTCAGTACTTC	.	.	TRBJ2-4	TRBV13
CASSVGVQNTEAFF	TGTGCCAGCAGCGTAGGCGTACAGAACACTGAAGCTTTCTTT	once	.	TRBJ1-1	TRBV7-8
CASSPGGNEQFF	TGCGCCAGCAGCCCCGGGGGGAATGAGCAGTTCTTC	once	TRBD2	TRBJ2-1	TRBV4-3
CASSLVPRERNIQYF	TGCGCCAGCAGCTTGGTTCCGCGGGAAAGAAACATTCAGTACTTC	.	.	TRBJ2-4	TRBV5-1
CASSLAGEATQYF	TGTGCCAGCAGCTTAGCTGGTGAGGCTACGCAGTATTTT	.	.	TRBJ2-3	TRBV7-4
CASSTGETQPQHF	TGTGCCAGTAGCACAGGGGAGACCCAGCCCCAGCATTTT	.	TRBD1	TRBJ1-5	TRBV19
CASSLASGYYEQYF	TGTGCCAGCAGTTTAGCTAGCGGTTACTACGAGCAGTACTTC	once	TRBD2	TRBJ2-7	TRBV27
CASSATGTGTEKLFF	TGTGCCAGCAGCGCCACCGGGACAGGGACTGAAAAACTGTTTTTT	.	TRBD1	TRBJ1-4	TRBV13
CASAAQGMYNEQFF	TGTGCCAGCGCAGCCCAGGGGATGTACAATGAGCAGTTCTTC	.	.	TRBJ2-1	TRBV28
CASSNSSGEYTQYF	TGTGCCAGCAGTAACTCTTCAGGGGAGTATACGCAGTATTTT	.	.	TRBJ2-3	TRBV6-1
CASSPPGGGMNTEAFF	TGTGCCAGCAGCCCACCAGGGGGGGGGATGAACACTGAAGCTTTCTTT	.	TRBD1	TRBJ1-1	TRBV28
CAWRTGLAGYAGELFF	TGTGCCTGGAGAACCGGACTAGCGGGATACGCCGGGGAGCTGTTTTTT	.	TRBD2	TRBJ2-2	TRBV30
CASSQESYTDTQYF	TGCGCCAGCAGCCAAGAATCATACACAGATACGCAGTATTTT	.	.	TRBJ2-3	TRBV4-1
CASSLRGNSYEQYF	TGTGCCAGCAGCTTGAGAGGGAACTCCTACGAGCAGTACTTC	once	.	TRBJ2-7	TRBV5-4
CASSVEGSGDTQYF	TGTGCCAGCAGCGTAGAGGGGAGTGGAGATACGCAGTATTTT	.	.	TRBJ2-3	TRBV9
CASSQDLASGRYEQYF	TGTGCCAGCAGCCAAGATTTGGCTAGCGGGAGGTACGAGCAGTACTTC	.	TRBD2	TRBJ2-7	TRBV4-2
CASNYAGGFGNEQFF	TGCGCCAGCAATTATGCGGGGGGTTTTGGTAATGAGCAGTTCTTC	few	TRBD2	TRBJ2-1	TRBV4-1
CASKISSGRTYEQYF	TGCGCCAGCAAGATCTCTAGCGGGAGAACCTACGAGCAGTACTTC	.	TRBD2	TRBJ2-7	TRBV10-2
CASTHSGSIFTDTQYF	TGTGCCAGCACGCATAGCGGGAGCATATTCACGGATACGCAGTATTTT	.	TRBD2	TRBJ2-3	TRBV27
CASSMPGTDYGYTF	TGTGCCAGTAGTATGCCCGGGACGGACTATGGCTACACCTTC	.	.	TRBJ1-2	TRBV19
CASSQDGGGPSYNEQFF	TGCGCCAGCAGCCAAGATGGGGGAGGGCCCTCCTACAATGAGCAGTTCTTC	.	TRBD2	TRBJ2-1	TRBV4-3
CASKITGLAGDEQYF	TGTGCCAGCAAGATAACGGGACTAGCGGGAGATGAGCAGTACTTC	.	TRBD2	TRBJ2-7	TRBV7-8
CASSARTSGREGFF	TGTGCCAGCAGTGCCCGGACTAGCGGGAGGGAGGGGTTCTTC	.	TRBD2	TRBJ2-1	TRBV27
CASSLVEGIYNEQFF	TGTGCCAGCAGTTTAGTGGAGGGGATCTACAATGAGCAGTTCTTC	.	.	TRBJ2-1	TRBV28